This T cell receptor beta chain was profiled in a study of T cell responses to AZD1222 COVID-19 vaccine. General study points: Sampling captured repertoires only after the peak T cell response. The donor group comprised mostly white British people and more females; the analysis possibly underestimated clonal diversity. Spike-specific TCR breadth and depth both grew after two AZD1222 doses. A reported finding is that nearly half of spike-specific TCRs target unmutated variant regions.

A remark on this clone: Its antigen is as yet unknown.

Measured with immunoSEQ multiplex PCR; TCRdb has only the in-frame clones, and not every one. The sample lists some 150,000 clones, around nine tenths occurring once. The CDR3 runs to 13 residues. Germline values: CDR1 SEHNR, CDR2 FQNEAQ (reference sequence). J gave up 1 base and V 5 bases, and 2 bases lay outside the gene matches. The material was peripheral blood, obtained on day 0 of AZD1222 vaccination. The sequence derives from an adult in good health. The chain employs TRBV7-9 and TRBJ2-7, with 7 bases identical to TRBD1. In nucleotides, the CDR3 is TGTGCCAGCAGCCCGACAGGGTCCTACGAGCAGTACTTC. Translating gives CASSPTGSYEQYF.